This TCR beta chain derives from a study of PD-1 blockade in classical Hodgkin lymphoma. Patients all relapsed after autologous stem cell transplantation, and there was variation in brentuximab vedotin exposure. The CDR3 runs 16 residues. Losses at the gene ends were 5 bases for V and 1 base for J; bases not matched to a gene: 5. The germline gives CDR1 MNHEY, CDR2 SMNVEV (reference sequence). Method: immunoSEQ multiplex PCR; TCRdb's copy keeps in-frame clones and lacks some. The sample includes some 100,000 clones, more than 90% of them seen just once. The clonotype was recovered from a human donor with classical Hodgkin lymphoma. The sequences come from peripheral blood mononuclear cells (PBMCs), collected at baseline. The chain links TRBV27 to TRBJ2-2, with TRBD2 matching over 9 bases. The CDR3 loop is CASSPIAGVNTGELFF. The CDR3 nucleotides are TGTGCCAGCAGTCCTATAGCGGGAGTGAACACCGGGGAGCTGTTTTTT.